The 2 T cell receptor beta chains below were found in one sample sequenced in a study of neurological immune-mediated disorders. TCRdb re-called the 5' RACE reads with MiXCR, one entry per CDR3 protein. This table has some 50,000 distinct CDR3 sequences, about 25% appearing once. Sequenced: PBMCs. Receptors were obtained from a woman aged 70-85 years in good health.

This clonotype was counted at least ten times. The V call is TRBV5-1, the J call TRBJ1-1; the D is unclear. Germline V gives CDR1 SGHRS, CDR2 YFSETQ. V lost 0 bases to trimming and J lost 7 bases, with 7 bases between them. The CDR3 has 12 residues. CDR3 sequence (DNA): TGCGCCAGCAGCTTGGTAAGAGGTGAAGCTTTCTTT. Encoded protein: CASSLVRGEAFF.

This clonotype was recorded at least ten times. V usage is TRBV5-1 and J usage is TRBJ2-5; TRBD2 aligns across 8 bases. V dropped 4 bases and J dropped 5; count of bases not matched to a gene: 13. Germline V gene sequence: CDR1 SGHRS, CDR2 YFSETQ. The CDR3 spans 16 residues. CDR3 in amino acids: CASSPLAGTAGETQYF. CDR3 coding DNA: TGCGCCAGCAGCCCTTTAGCGGGAACCGCTGGGGAGACCCAGTACTTC.